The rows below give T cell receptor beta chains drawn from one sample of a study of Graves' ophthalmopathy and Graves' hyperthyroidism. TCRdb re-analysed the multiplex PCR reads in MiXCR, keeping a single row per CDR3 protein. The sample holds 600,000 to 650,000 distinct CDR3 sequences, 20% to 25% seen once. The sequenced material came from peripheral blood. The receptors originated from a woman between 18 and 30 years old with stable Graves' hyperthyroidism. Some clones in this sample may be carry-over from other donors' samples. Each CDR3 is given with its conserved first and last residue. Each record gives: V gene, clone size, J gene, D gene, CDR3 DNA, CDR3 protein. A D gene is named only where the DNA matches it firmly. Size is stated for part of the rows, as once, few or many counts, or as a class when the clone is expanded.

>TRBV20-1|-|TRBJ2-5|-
TGCAGTGCTAGAGATCCCGTGGACCAAGAGACCCAGGACTTC
CSARDPVDQETQDF
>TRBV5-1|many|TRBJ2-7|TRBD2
TGCGCCAGCAGCCCGACTAGCGGGGGGAACTACGAGCAGTACTTC
CASSPTSGGNYEQYF
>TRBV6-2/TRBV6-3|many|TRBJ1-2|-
TGTGCCAGCAGTTACAGAGGGAACGATGGCTACACCTTC
CASSYRGNDGYTF
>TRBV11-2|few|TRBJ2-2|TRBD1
TGTGCCAGCAGCCCTCTGGGACAGGGTCTCGGGGAGCTGTTTTTT
CASSPLGQGLGELFF
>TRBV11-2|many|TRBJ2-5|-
TGTGCCAGCAGCTTAGCGTATTTGGTAGAGACCCAGTACTTC
CASSLAYLVETQYF
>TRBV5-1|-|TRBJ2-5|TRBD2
TGCGCCAGCAGCTTGATGGGACTAGCGGGGCAAGAGACCCAGTACTTC
CASSLMGLAGQETQYF
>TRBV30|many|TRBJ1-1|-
TGTGCCTGGAGTCTGGGGAAGAACACTGAAGCTTTCTTT
CAWSLGKNTEAFF
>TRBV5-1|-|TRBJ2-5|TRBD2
TGCGCCAGCAGCGAGGACGGGACTAGCCCAGAAGAGACCCAGTACTTC
CASSEDGTSPEETQYF
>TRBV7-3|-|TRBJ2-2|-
TGTGCCAGCAGGCTGGGGAAGGGTACAGCCGGGGAGCTGTTTTTT
CASRLGKGTAGELFF
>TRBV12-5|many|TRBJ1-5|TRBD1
TGTGCTAGTGCCACAGACAGGGTTCAGCCCCAGCATTTT
CASATDRVQPQHF
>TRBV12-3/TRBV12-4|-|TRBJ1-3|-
TGTGCCAGCAGTTTTCGGGTCACGCGCGGAAACACCATATATTTT
CASSFRVTRGNTIYF
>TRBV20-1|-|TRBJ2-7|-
TGCAGTGCCACGGACGGACTCTCCTACGAGCAGTACTTC
CSATDGLSYEQYF
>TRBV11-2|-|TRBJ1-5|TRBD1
TGTGCCAGCAGCCCCTACGGACAGGGGGCCAATCAGCCCCAGCATTTT
CASSPYGQGANQPQHF
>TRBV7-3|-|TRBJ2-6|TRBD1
TGTGCCAGCACCAGACAGGGGAGCTCTGGGGCCAACGTCCTGACTTTC
CASTRQGSSGANVLTF
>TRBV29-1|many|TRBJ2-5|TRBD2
TGCAGCGCACGGTTGTCTAGCGGGGGAGAGACCCAGTACTTC
CSARLSSGGETQYF
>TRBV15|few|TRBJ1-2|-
TGTGCCACCAGCAGAGATCGGAAGGGCTATGGCTACACCTTC
CATSRDRKGYGYTF
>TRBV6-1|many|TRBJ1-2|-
TGTGCCAGCAGTGACCGGGACATATCCTATGGCTACACCTTC
CASSDRDISYGYTF
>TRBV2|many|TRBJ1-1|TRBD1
TGTGCCAGCATCACCTCACAGGGGGTGGACACTGAAGCTTTCTTT
CASITSQGVDTEAFF
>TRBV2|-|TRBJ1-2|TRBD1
TGTGCCAGCTCCCGAGGGGGGACAGGGCGCGATGGCTACACCTTC
CASSRGGTGRDGYTF
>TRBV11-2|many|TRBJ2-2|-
TGTGCCAGCAGCTTAGACGGGGCGGCCGCGAACACCGGGGAGCTGTTTTTT
CASSLDGAAANTGELFF
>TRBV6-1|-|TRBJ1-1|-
TGTGCCAGCAGTGATACCGTTCCCCCCTTGAACACTGAAGCTTTCTTT
CASSDTVPPLNTEAFF
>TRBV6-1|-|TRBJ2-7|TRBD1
TGTGCCAGCGGGCAGAGAGGACAGGGAACCTACGAGCAGTACTTC
CASGQRGQGTYEQYF
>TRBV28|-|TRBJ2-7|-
TGTGCCAGCACCGTCGCGGGACCCCCCAACGAGCAGTACTTC
CASTVAGPPNEQYF
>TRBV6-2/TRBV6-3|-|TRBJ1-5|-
TGTGCCAGCACCAAAGGGGGACGGGGAGTTTATAGCAATCAGCCCCGGCATTTT
CASTKGGRGVYSNQPRHF
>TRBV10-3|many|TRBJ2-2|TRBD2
TGTGCCATCAGTGAGCGAGCGGGGGGGCCAACCGGGGAGCTGTTTTTT
CAISERAGGPTGELFF
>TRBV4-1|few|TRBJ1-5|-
TGCGCCAGCAGCTCAGGGGTGGATCAGCCCCAGCATTTT
CASSSGVDQPQHF
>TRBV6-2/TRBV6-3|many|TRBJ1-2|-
TGTGCCAGCAGTTACTCCGAGAGGATGAGCGGCTACACCTTC
CASSYSERMSGYTF
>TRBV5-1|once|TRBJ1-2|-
TGCGCCAGCAGCCGAGAAGGACACCCCGGCTACACCTTC
CASSREGHPGYTF
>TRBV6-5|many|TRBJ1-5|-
TGTGCCAGCAGTTATGATCAGGTGCCATCCCAGCATTTT
CASSYDQVPSQHF
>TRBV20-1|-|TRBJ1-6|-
TGCAGTGCTAGACAGACCTCGAGCTCCTATAATTCACCCCTCCACTTT
CSARQTSSSYNSPLHF